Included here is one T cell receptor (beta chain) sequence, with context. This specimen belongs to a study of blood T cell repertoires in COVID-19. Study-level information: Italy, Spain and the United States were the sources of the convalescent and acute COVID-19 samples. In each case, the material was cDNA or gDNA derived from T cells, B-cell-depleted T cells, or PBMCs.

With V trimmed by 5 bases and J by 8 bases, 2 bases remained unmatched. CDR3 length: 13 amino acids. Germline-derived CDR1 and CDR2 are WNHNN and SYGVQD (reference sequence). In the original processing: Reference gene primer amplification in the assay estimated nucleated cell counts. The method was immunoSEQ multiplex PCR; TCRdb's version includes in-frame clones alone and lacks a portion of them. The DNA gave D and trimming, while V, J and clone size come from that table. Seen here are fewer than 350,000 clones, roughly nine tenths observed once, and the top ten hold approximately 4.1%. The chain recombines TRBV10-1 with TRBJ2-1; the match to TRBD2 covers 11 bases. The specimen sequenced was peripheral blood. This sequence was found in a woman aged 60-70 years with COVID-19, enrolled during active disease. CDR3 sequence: CASSIAGGDEQFF. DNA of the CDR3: TGCGCCAGCAGTATAGCGGGGGGGGATGAGCAGTTCTTC.